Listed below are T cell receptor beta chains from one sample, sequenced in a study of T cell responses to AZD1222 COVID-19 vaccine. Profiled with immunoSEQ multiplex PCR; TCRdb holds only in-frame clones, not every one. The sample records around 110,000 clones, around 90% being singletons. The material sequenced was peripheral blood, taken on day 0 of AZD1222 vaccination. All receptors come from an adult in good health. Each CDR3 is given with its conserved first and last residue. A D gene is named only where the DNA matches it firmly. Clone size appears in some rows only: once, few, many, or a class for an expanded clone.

CDR3 DNA: TGTGCCATCAGTGAGGGTCAGGGGGCGCGCGGTGGCTACACCTTC
CDR3 protein: CAISEGQGARGGYTF
V gene: TRBV10-3
clone size: NA
CDR3 length: 15
J gene: TRBJ1-2
D gene: TRBD1

CDR3 DNA: TGTGCCAGCAGTGAGGGACAGAGCTCCTACAATGAGCAGTTCTTC
CDR3 protein: CASSEGQSSYNEQFF
V gene: TRBV6-1
clone size: NA
CDR3 length: 15
J gene: TRBJ2-1
D gene: TRBD1

CDR3 DNA: TGTGCCAGCAGTTACTTAAAAGGACAGGGGGGCACTGAAGCTTTCTTT
CDR3 protein: CASSYLKGQGGTEAFF
V gene: TRBV6-5
clone size: NA
CDR3 length: 16
J gene: TRBJ1-1
D gene: TRBD1

CDR3 DNA: TGTGCCAGCAGCCCCTTACGGACGCAGCAGGGGGAGTTCTACGAGCAGTACTTC
CDR3 protein: CASSPLRTQQGEFYEQYF
V gene: TRBV7-9
clone size: NA
CDR3 length: 18
J gene: TRBJ2-7
D gene: TRBD1

CDR3 DNA: TGCAGTGCCCGTACAGGGGTTGAGCAGTACTTC
CDR3 protein: CSARTGVEQYF
V gene: TRBV20-1
clone size: NA
CDR3 length: 11
J gene: TRBJ2-7
D gene: TRBD1

CDR3 DNA: TGTGCCAGCAGCTTGAACAGGGGGCAGAGAGATGGCTACACCTTC
CDR3 protein: CASSLNRGQRDGYTF
V gene: TRBV13
clone size: few
CDR3 length: 15
J gene: TRBJ1-2
D gene: TRBD1

CDR3 DNA: TGTGCCAGCAGCCAAGAACAGGGGAACACTGAAGCTTTCTTT
CDR3 protein: CASSQEQGNTEAFF
V gene: TRBV4-2
clone size: NA
CDR3 length: 14
J gene: TRBJ1-1
D gene: NA

CDR3 DNA: TGTGCCAGCAGCCAAGATCAGGGGGAGTCAGGAAACACCATATATTTT
CDR3 protein: CASSQDQGESGNTIYF
V gene: TRBV4-2
clone size: NA
CDR3 length: 16
J gene: TRBJ1-3
D gene: TRBD1

CDR3 DNA: TGTGCCAGCAGCTTAGTCGCTAGCGGGACCGCCGGGGAGCTGTTTTTT
CDR3 protein: CASSLVASGTAGELFF
V gene: TRBV7-6
clone size: few
CDR3 length: 16
J gene: TRBJ2-2
D gene: TRBD2

CDR3 DNA: TGTGCCAGCAGTTCGCTGGGCCAAGAGACCCAGTACTTC
CDR3 protein: CASSSLGQETQYF
V gene: TRBV6-6
clone size: NA
CDR3 length: 13
J gene: TRBJ2-5
D gene: NA

CDR3 DNA: TGTGCCAGCAGCTTAACAGGGGGCAATCAGCCCCAGCATTTT
CDR3 protein: CASSLTGGNQPQHF
V gene: TRBV7-9
clone size: NA
CDR3 length: 14
J gene: TRBJ1-5
D gene: TRBD1

CDR3 DNA: TGTGCCAGCAGCTTAGAGGCAGGGGTTAGCTATGGCTACACCTTC
CDR3 protein: CASSLEAGVSYGYTF
V gene: TRBV7-6
clone size: NA
CDR3 length: 15
J gene: TRBJ1-2
D gene: NA

CDR3 DNA: TGTGCCAGCAGTGAATGGGTGACCCAATCGGTAGGCGGGGAGACCCAGTACTTC
CDR3 protein: CASSEWVTQSVGGETQYF
V gene: TRBV25-1
clone size: NA
CDR3 length: 18
J gene: TRBJ2-5
D gene: NA

CDR3 DNA: TGTGCCAGCAGCCCAGTACAGGAATTCTATGGCTACACCTTC
CDR3 protein: CASSPVQEFYGYTF
V gene: TRBV7-2
clone size: NA
CDR3 length: 14
J gene: TRBJ1-2
D gene: NA

CDR3 DNA: TGTGCCAGCAGTGAAGGGGGAGGCCTCCCATCGTATGGCTACACCTTC
CDR3 protein: CASSEGGGLPSYGYTF
V gene: TRBV2
clone size: NA
CDR3 length: 16
J gene: TRBJ1-2
D gene: NA

CDR3 DNA: TGTGCCAGCTCACCAGGACAGGAGGTTGGCTACACCTTC
CDR3 protein: CASSPGQEVGYTF
V gene: TRBV18
clone size: NA
CDR3 length: 13
J gene: TRBJ1-2
D gene: TRBD1

CDR3 DNA: TGTGCCAGCAGGCTCGGGTGGGGGAATGAAAAACTGTTTTTT
CDR3 protein: CASRLGWGNEKLFF
V gene: TRBV28
clone size: NA
CDR3 length: 14
J gene: TRBJ1-4
D gene: NA

CDR3 DNA: TGCAGCGTTGGAAGCGACAGCCAAGAGACCCAGTACTTC
CDR3 protein: CSVGSDSQETQYF
V gene: TRBV29-1
clone size: NA
CDR3 length: 13
J gene: TRBJ2-5
D gene: NA

CDR3 DNA: TGTGCCAGCAGCTTAGGGTGGGGTGAAAAACTGTTTTTT
CDR3 protein: CASSLGWGEKLFF
V gene: TRBV7-2
clone size: NA
CDR3 length: 13
J gene: TRBJ1-4
D gene: NA

CDR3 DNA: TGTGCCAGCAGCTTAGGGCGCCGGGAGACCCAGTACTTC
CDR3 protein: CASSLGRRETQYF
V gene: TRBV7-6
clone size: NA
CDR3 length: 13
J gene: TRBJ2-5
D gene: NA

CDR3 DNA: TGTGCCCTCGGGGGGCAGCCCCAGCATTTT
CDR3 protein: CALGGQPQHF
V gene: TRBV30
clone size: NA
CDR3 length: 10
J gene: TRBJ1-5
D gene: NA

CDR3 DNA: TGTGCCAGCAGCCTACACATGAACACTGAAGCTTTCTTT
CDR3 protein: CASSLHMNTEAFF
V gene: TRBV7-3
clone size: NA
CDR3 length: 13
J gene: TRBJ1-1
D gene: NA

CDR3 DNA: TGCGCCAGCAGCCCCCTGAACCCTAATGAAAAACTGTTTTTT
CDR3 protein: CASSPLNPNEKLFF
V gene: TRBV5-1
clone size: NA
CDR3 length: 14
J gene: TRBJ1-4
D gene: NA

CDR3 DNA: TGTGCCAGCAGCTTAGCGCTAAGCGGGGGGGACCAAGAGACCCAGTACTTC
CDR3 protein: CASSLALSGGDQETQYF
V gene: TRBV7-7
clone size: NA
CDR3 length: 17
J gene: TRBJ2-5
D gene: TRBD2

CDR3 DNA: TGCAGCGTGCTACAGGGGCTAGGTGAAAAACTGTTTTTT
CDR3 protein: CSVLQGLGEKLFF
V gene: TRBV29-1
clone size: NA
CDR3 length: 13
J gene: TRBJ1-4
D gene: TRBD1

CDR3 DNA: TGTGCCAGCAGCGTGGGACTAGCGGGAGGAGAGCAGTATTTT
CDR3 protein: CASSVGLAGGEQYF
V gene: TRBV7-9
clone size: NA
CDR3 length: 14
J gene: TRBJ2-3
D gene: TRBD2

CDR3 DNA: TGTGCCAGCAGGCGGACAGGGATAGGCAATCAGCCCCAGCATTTT
CDR3 protein: CASRRTGIGNQPQHF
V gene: TRBV7-2
clone size: NA
CDR3 length: 15
J gene: TRBJ1-5
D gene: TRBD1

CDR3 DNA: TGTGCCAGCAGCCGAAAAAGACGAACGGGAACTGAAGCTTTCTTT
CDR3 protein: CASSRKRRTGTEAFF
V gene: TRBV6-5
clone size: NA
CDR3 length: 15
J gene: TRBJ1-1
D gene: NA

CDR3 DNA: TGTGCCAGCAGCCTGGATTATTTCAATCAGCCCCAGCATTTT
CDR3 protein: CASSLDYFNQPQHF
V gene: TRBV2
clone size: NA
CDR3 length: 14
J gene: TRBJ1-5
D gene: NA

CDR3 DNA: TGCGCCAGCAGCCAAGATCGAGAAATCGGACAGGTTTATGGCTACACCTTC
CDR3 protein: CASSQDREIGQVYGYTF
V gene: TRBV4-3
clone size: NA
CDR3 length: 17
J gene: TRBJ1-2
D gene: TRBD1

CDR3 DNA: TGTGCCAGCAGACTCCCAGGGGTGGGCTATGGCTACACCTTC
CDR3 protein: CASRLPGVGYGYTF
V gene: TRBV28
clone size: NA
CDR3 length: 14
J gene: TRBJ1-2
D gene: NA

CDR3 DNA: TGTGCCAGCAGCTTATGGGGGGGCCACAATGAGCAGTTCTTC
CDR3 protein: CASSLWGGHNEQFF
V gene: TRBV12-1
clone size: NA
CDR3 length: 14
J gene: TRBJ2-1
D gene: NA

CDR3 DNA: TGTGCCTGGACCCCACCCTCCTTAACCTACGGCCCACAGCCCCAGCATTTT
CDR3 protein: CAWTPPSLTYGPQPQHF
V gene: TRBV30
clone size: once
CDR3 length: 17
J gene: TRBJ1-5
D gene: NA

CDR3 DNA: TGTGCCAGCAGCCCTGGCGGCAGGGGATATAATTCACCCCTCCACTTT
CDR3 protein: CASSPGGRGYNSPLHF
V gene: TRBV3-1/TRBV3-2
clone size: NA
CDR3 length: 16
J gene: TRBJ1-6
D gene: NA

CDR3 DNA: TGTGCCAGCGGTGGACAGGGCCTGGGAACAGATACGCAGTATTTT
CDR3 protein: CASGGQGLGTDTQYF
V gene: TRBV2
clone size: NA
CDR3 length: 15
J gene: TRBJ2-3
D gene: TRBD1

CDR3 DNA: TGTGCCAGCGGGGGGAGCAATCAGCCCCAGCATTTT
CDR3 protein: CASGGSNQPQHF
V gene: TRBV28
clone size: NA
CDR3 length: 12
J gene: TRBJ1-5
D gene: NA

CDR3 DNA: TGTGCCACCAGCGCCGCGGGAGGGCCTTACAATGAGCAGTTCTTC
CDR3 protein: CATSAAGGPYNEQFF
V gene: TRBV24-1
clone size: NA
CDR3 length: 15
J gene: TRBJ2-1
D gene: TRBD2

CDR3 DNA: TGCAGTGCTATTGACGGTAGGACTGAAGCTTTCTTT
CDR3 protein: CSAIDGRTEAFF
V gene: TRBV20-1
clone size: NA
CDR3 length: 12
J gene: TRBJ1-1
D gene: NA

CDR3 DNA: TGTGCCAGTAGTCCCTCACTAGCGGGAGGCCTCGGGGGGCAGTATTTT
CDR3 protein: CASSPSLAGGLGGQYF
V gene: TRBV19
clone size: NA
CDR3 length: 16
J gene: TRBJ2-3
D gene: TRBD2

CDR3 DNA: TGCGCCAGCAGCTCCCCGGGGGGCGAGGCAGATACGCAGTATTTT
CDR3 protein: CASSSPGGEADTQYF
V gene: TRBV5-1
clone size: NA
CDR3 length: 15
J gene: TRBJ2-3
D gene: NA

CDR3 DNA: TGCGCCAGCAGAAAGCGGGAGTTCTACGAGCAGTACTTC
CDR3 protein: CASRKREFYEQYF
V gene: TRBV10-2
clone size: NA
CDR3 length: 13
J gene: TRBJ2-7
D gene: TRBD2

CDR3 DNA: TGTGCCAGTAGGCGGACAGGGGATGGAAACACCATATATTTT
CDR3 protein: CASRRTGDGNTIYF
V gene: TRBV19
clone size: NA
CDR3 length: 14
J gene: TRBJ1-3
D gene: TRBD1

CDR3 DNA: TGTGCCACCAGTGGACTAGCGGGGGGGCCAATCGCCGGGGAGCTGTTTTTT
CDR3 protein: CATSGLAGGPIAGELFF
V gene: TRBV24-1
clone size: NA
CDR3 length: 17
J gene: TRBJ2-2
D gene: TRBD2

CDR3 DNA: TGTGCCAGCAGCGTAGGAGGGTCCTACAATGAGCAGTTCTTC
CDR3 protein: CASSVGGSYNEQFF
V gene: TRBV9
clone size: NA
CDR3 length: 14
J gene: TRBJ2-1
D gene: NA

CDR3 DNA: TGCGCCAGCAGCTTGGTCGGGACAGAATTCTCTGGAAACACCATATATTTT
CDR3 protein: CASSLVGTEFSGNTIYF
V gene: TRBV5-1
clone size: NA
CDR3 length: 17
J gene: TRBJ1-3
D gene: TRBD1

CDR3 DNA: TGTGCCAGCAGCCAACTGACAGGGGTGAACACTGAAGCTTTCTTT
CDR3 protein: CASSQLTGVNTEAFF
V gene: TRBV14
clone size: NA
CDR3 length: 15
J gene: TRBJ1-1
D gene: TRBD1

CDR3 DNA: TGTGCCAGCAGCTTAGGGGACAGAATTTACGAGCAGTACTTC
CDR3 protein: CASSLGDRIYEQYF
V gene: TRBV7-8
clone size: NA
CDR3 length: 14
J gene: TRBJ2-7
D gene: TRBD1

CDR3 DNA: TGTGCCAGCAGCTCCACACTAGCGGGAGGCACAGATACGCAGTATTTT
CDR3 protein: CASSSTLAGGTDTQYF
V gene: TRBV5-4
clone size: NA
CDR3 length: 16
J gene: TRBJ2-3
D gene: TRBD2

CDR3 DNA: TGTGCCTGGAGCCGACAGGGGGCGGTGGGAGGCTACACCTTC
CDR3 protein: CAWSRQGAVGGYTF
V gene: TRBV30
clone size: NA
CDR3 length: 14
J gene: TRBJ1-2
D gene: TRBD1

CDR3 DNA: TGTGCCAGCAGCTTGGACAGGGGTACGAACACTGAAGCTTTCTTT
CDR3 protein: CASSLDRGTNTEAFF
V gene: TRBV7-2
clone size: NA
CDR3 length: 15
J gene: TRBJ1-1
D gene: TRBD1